This T cell receptor (beta chain) derives from a study of a mutant IDH1 vaccine in newly diagnosed glioma listed by TCRdb under 2021. In terms of the full investigation: Of the approximately 32 treated patients, around 60% were male and about 38% were female, and the mean age was approximately 39 years. Longitudinal TCRB deep sequencing was performed for fewer than 30 treated patients wherever samples were available for exploratory analyses. Prior to enrollment, patients had been given standard therapy consisting of radiotherapy alone, temozolomide alone, or radiochemotherapy with temozolomide, with the combination given to most patients. Peripheral blood samples were drawn at six visits, namely V03 (baseline), V05, V07, V10, V12 and V13.

Receptor libraries were prepared by the immunoSEQ multiplex PCR assay. Following the manufacturer's protocol, the hsTCRB Kit was used to amplify rearranged TCR beta chain sequences. TCRB libraries were sequenced on an Illumina MiSeq. Regarding the original processing steps: The proprietary platform of the kit vendor was used for demultiplexing, trimming and gene mapping. Drawn from immuneACCESS, this table holds only the in-frame rearrangements with V and J called that TCRdb kept. Clones are partly lost; checked studies trace under half to an unresolved V gene and leave the rest unexplained. V, J and clone size derive from that table, while D and trimming were established from the DNA sequence. The sample has 20,000 to 25,000 clones on record, about 92% of them singletons. Of the sample, approximately 1.2% is held by the ten largest clones. Notes on this clone: Its binding antigen is unknown. Per-base quality was not reported, and no clone a single base away is much larger than it.

The time point label here, explained by the study, means: baseline, week 1 (first vaccination visit). The sample's treatment or condition label, in plain terms: pre-vaccination baseline after standard-of-care therapy. The donors had newly diagnosed IDH1-mutant astrocytomas of WHO grade 3 or 4 that showed loss of nuclear ATRX. The samples were drawn from NOA16, a multicentre, single-arm, open-label phase I trial in Germany that tested a mutant IDH1 peptide vaccine in humans for the first time. For immunogenicity testing, the blood drawn at visit V03 was used as the baseline sample. The DNeasy Blood and Tissue Kit was used to extract genomic DNA from EDTA blood for TCRB sequencing. The germline V gene specifies SGHVS as CDR1 and FNYEAQ as CDR2. V is clipped by 0 bases and J by 5 bases, and the sequence between their germline boundaries is 5 bases long. The CDR3, from cysteine to phenylalanine, totals 13 residues. The retained sequence is limited to the CDR3, 39 bases, with the frame set at the first base.

Study-wide findings and limitations: Changes in the top peripheral T cell clonotypes picked up by TCRB sequencing did not appear to be linked to pseudoprogression. Vaccine-induced immune responses across multiple MHC alleles were detected in over 80% of patients. The authors stated that sample limitations prevented analyses of patient blood samples from being reproduced. Availability determined which PBMC samples were chosen for TCRB deep sequencing.

This receptor chain uses TRBV7-6 and TRBJ2-1; the D assignment is uncertain and may be TRBD1 or TRBD2, with 5 bases supporting each. Source: PBMCs, taken from a glioma patient treated with radiotherapy, temozolomide or both. This clonotype originated in a middle-aged man with glioma. The CDR3: CASSLAGDNEQFF. The DNA is as follows: TGTGCCAGCAGCTTAGCGGGGGACAATGAGCAGTTCTTC.